This TCR beta chain was found in a study of T cells after yellow fever vaccination. CDR1 is DFQATT and CDR2 is SNEGSKA in the germline V gene (reference sequence). This CDR3 spans 15 amino acids. V lost 5 bases, J lost 7 bases, and 21 bases lay in between. TCRdb fed the 5' RACE reads into MiXCR, producing one record per CDR3 protein. Among under 200,000 distinct CDR3 sequences listed, approximately 6.8% were seen once. The specimen comprised CD4+ T cells sorted from PBMCs, sampled more than 4 days after the first yellow fever vaccination. The receptor's source is a man aged 18 to 29 who received the YFV17D yellow fever vaccine. The chain is built from TRBV20-1 and TRBJ1-5, with a possible D match to TRBD1 (5 bases). DNA for the CDR3: TGCAGTGCTCGACCGGGGGGTTCCATCGAACAGCCCCAGCATTTT. Residues: CSARPGGSIEQPQHF.